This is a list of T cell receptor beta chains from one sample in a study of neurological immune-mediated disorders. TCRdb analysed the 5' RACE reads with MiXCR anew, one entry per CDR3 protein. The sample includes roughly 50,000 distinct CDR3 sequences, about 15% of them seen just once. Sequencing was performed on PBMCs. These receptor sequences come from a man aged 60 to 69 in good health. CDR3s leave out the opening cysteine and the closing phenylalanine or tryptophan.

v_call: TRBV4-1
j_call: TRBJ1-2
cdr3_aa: ASSQVKRTYSNYGYT

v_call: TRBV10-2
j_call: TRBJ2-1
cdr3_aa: ASSPRDGFRVLF

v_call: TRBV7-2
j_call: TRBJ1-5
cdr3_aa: ASSLRGQCGYQPKH

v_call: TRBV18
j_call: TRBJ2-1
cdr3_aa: ASSPAVPSSYNEQF

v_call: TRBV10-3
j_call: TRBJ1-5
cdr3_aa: AISEKGTNQPQH

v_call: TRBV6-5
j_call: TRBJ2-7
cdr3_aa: ASSSRWGEQY

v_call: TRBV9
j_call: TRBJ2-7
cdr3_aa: ASSVAARSYEQY

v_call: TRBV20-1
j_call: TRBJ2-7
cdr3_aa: SAKPPREQY

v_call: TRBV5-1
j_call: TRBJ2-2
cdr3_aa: ASSLDAGELF

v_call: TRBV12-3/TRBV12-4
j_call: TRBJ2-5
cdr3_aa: ASRREETQY

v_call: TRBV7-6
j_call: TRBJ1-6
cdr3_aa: ASSLVPGSGSESPLH

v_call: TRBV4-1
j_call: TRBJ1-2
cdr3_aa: ASSQELRPQGGYT

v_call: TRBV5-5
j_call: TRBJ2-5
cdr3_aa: ASSRQGGWETQY

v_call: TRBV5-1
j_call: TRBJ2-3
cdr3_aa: ASSLGGGGDTQY

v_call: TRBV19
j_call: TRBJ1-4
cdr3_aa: ASSILRNEKLF

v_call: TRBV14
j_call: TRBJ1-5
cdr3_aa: ASSQSRVGVQPQH

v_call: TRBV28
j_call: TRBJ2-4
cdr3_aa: ASSSGAKKIQY

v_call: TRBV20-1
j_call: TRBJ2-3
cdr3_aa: SARGYLAGASSTDTQY

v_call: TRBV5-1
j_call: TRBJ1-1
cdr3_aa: ASSLTGGGLIGTEAF

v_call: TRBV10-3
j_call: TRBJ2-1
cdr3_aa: AISWEGPGYNEQF

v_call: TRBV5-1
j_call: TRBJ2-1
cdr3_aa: ASSFRGGGAYNEQF

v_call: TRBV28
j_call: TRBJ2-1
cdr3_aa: ASSRTLNSYNEQF

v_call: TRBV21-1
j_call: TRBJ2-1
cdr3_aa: ASSPGGVKTSGPRVNEQF

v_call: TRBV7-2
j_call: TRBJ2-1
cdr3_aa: ASSLSGTGLGEQF

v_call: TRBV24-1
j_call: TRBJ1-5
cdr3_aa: ATSRTNQPQH

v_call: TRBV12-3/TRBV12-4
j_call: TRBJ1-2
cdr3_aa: ASRRDSVWGYT

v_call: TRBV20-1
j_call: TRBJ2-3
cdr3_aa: SASPSGRTPTDTQY

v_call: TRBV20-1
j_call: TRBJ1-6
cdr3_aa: SAREDLVVGYNSPLH

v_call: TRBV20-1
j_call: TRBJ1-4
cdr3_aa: SAPGGDTLLGTNEKLF

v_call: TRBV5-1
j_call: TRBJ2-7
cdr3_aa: ASSLTGTGIGEQY

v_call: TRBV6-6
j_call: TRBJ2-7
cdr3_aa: ATRSVGDSYEQY

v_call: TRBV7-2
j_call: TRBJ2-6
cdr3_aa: ASSPLGANVLT

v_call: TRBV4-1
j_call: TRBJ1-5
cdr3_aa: ASSQDSDRPQH

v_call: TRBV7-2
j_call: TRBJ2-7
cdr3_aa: ASSRDRGLRGEQY

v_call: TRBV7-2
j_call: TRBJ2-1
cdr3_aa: ASSRRTSGFPGSSYNEQF

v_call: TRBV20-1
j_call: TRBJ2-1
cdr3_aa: SARKSGTGAPNEQF

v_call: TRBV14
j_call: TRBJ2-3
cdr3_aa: ASSQDPFPASTDTQY

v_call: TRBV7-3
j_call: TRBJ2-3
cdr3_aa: ASSFGLAGTDTQY

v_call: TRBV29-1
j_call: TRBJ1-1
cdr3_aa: SVEARVGRDEAF

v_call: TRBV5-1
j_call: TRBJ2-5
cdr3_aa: ASSIGLATDQETQY